Included here is one T cell receptor (beta chain) sequence, with context. These data belong to a study of cytomegalovirus exposure and HLA in healthy donors. Losses at the gene ends were 2 bases for V and 0 bases for J; bases not matched to a gene: 8. The V gene's germline CDR1 is LNHNV and CDR2 YYDKDF (reference sequence). The CDR3 is 17 amino acids. The PCR had 60 Vbeta and 13 Jbeta primers. The data were produced by immunoSEQ multiplex PCR, yet TCRdb's version contains in-frame clones alone and is incomplete. The data show 90,000 to 140,000 clones, approximately 70% seen once. The clonotype originates from a man aged 25-45 years in good health and CMV-seronegative. Sequencing was performed on PBMCs. The chain recombines TRBV15 with TRBJ2-5, with 8 bases fitting TRBD1. The CDR3 DNA follows: TGTGCCACCAGCAGATACCGGACAGGGAAATACCAAGAGACCCAGTACTTC. Its protein is CATSRYRTGKYQETQYF.